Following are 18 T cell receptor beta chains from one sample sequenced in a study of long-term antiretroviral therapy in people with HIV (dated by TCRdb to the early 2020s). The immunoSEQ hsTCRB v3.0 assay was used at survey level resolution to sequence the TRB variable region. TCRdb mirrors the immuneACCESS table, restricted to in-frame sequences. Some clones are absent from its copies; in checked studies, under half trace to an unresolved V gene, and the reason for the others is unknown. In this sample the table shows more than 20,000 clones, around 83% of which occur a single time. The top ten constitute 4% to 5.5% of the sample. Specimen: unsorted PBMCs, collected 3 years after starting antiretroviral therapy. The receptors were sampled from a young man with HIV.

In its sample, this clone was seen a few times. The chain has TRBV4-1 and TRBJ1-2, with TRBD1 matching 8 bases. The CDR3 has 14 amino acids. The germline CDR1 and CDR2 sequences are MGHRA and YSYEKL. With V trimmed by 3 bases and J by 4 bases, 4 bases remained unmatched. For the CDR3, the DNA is TGCGCCAGCAGCCACCCGGACAGGGTCTATGGCTACACCTTC. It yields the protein CASSHPDRVYGYTF.

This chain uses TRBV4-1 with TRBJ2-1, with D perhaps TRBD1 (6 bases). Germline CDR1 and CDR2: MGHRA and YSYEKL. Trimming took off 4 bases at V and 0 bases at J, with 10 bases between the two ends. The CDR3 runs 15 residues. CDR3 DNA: TGCGCCAGCAGCCCGGACAGCCGCTCCTACAATGAGCAGTTCTTC. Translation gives CASSPDSRSYNEQFF.

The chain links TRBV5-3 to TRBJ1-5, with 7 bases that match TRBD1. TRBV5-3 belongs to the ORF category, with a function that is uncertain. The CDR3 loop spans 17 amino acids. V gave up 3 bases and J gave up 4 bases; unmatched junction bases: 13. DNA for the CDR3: TGTGCCAGAAGCTCTACGGGACAGAACAGAGAAAATCAGCCCCAGCATTTT. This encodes CARSSTGQNRENQPQHF.

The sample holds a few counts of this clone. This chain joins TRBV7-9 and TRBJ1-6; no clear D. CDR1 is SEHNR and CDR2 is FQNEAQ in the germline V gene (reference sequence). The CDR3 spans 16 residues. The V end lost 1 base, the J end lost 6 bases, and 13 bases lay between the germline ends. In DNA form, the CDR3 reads TGTGCCAGCAGCTTAGAACGCTACCGACCTAATTCACCCCTCCACTTT. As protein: CASSLERYRPNSPLHF.

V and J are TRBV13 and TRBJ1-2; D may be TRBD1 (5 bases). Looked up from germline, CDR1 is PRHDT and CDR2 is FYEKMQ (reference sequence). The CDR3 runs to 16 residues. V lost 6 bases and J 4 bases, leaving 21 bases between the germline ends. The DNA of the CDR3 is TGTGCCAGCAGGGGAGAACGCAGGGCCGAGGGCTATGGCTACACCTTC. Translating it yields CASRGERRAEGYGYTF.

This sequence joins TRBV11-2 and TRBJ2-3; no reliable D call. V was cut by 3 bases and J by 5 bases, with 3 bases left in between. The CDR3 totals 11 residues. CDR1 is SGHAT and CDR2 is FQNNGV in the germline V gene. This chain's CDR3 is CASSFLDTQYF. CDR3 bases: TGTGCCAGCAGCTTCTTAGATACGCAGTATTTT. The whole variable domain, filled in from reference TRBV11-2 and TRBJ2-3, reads EAGVAQSPRYKIIEKRQSVAFWCNPISGHATLYWYQQILGQGPKLLIQFQNNGVVDDSQLPKDRFSAERLKGVDSTLKIQPAKLEDSAVYLCASSFLDTQYFGPGTRLTVL.

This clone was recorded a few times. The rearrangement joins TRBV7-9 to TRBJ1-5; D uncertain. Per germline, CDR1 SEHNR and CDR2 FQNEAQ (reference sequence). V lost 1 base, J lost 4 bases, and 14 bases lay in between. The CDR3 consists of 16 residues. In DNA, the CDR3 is TGTGCCAGCAGCTTAGGGGGAGGCAGCAAAAATCAGCCCCAGCATTTT. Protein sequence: CASSLGGGSKNQPQHF.

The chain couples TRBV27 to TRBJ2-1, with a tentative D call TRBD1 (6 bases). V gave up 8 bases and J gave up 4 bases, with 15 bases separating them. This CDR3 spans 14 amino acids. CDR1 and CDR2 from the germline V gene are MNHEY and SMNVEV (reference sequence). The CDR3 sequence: CASVAQGPYNEQFF. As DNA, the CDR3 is TGTGCCAGCGTGGCCCAGGGGCCTTACAATGAGCAGTTCTTC.

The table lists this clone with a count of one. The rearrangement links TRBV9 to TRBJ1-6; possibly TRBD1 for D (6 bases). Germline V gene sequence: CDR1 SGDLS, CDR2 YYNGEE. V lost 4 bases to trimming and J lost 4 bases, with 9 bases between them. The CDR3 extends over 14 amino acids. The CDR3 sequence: CASSTGQYNSPLHF. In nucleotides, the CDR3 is TGTGCCAGCAGCACCGGACAGTATAATTCACCCCTCCACTTT.

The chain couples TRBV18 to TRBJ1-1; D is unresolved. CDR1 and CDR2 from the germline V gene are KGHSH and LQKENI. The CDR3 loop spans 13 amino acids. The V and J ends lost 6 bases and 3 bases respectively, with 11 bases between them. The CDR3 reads CASSMSEDTEAFF. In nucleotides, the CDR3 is TGTGCCAGCTCGATGTCAGAGGACACTGAAGCTTTCTTT.

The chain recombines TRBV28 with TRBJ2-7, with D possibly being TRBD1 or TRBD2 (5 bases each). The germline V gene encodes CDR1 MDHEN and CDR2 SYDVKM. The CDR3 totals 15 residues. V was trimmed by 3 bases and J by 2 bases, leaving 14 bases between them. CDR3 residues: CASSLSGTRAYEQYV. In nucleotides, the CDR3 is TGTGCCAGCAGTTTGTCCGGGACGCGTGCCTACGAGCAGTACGTC.

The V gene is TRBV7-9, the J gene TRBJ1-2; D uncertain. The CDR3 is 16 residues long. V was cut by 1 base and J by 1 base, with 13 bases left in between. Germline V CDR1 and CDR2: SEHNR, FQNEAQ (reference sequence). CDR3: CASSLGEDLLNYGYTF. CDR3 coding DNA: TGTGCCAGCAGCTTAGGCGAGGACCTACTTAACTATGGCTACACCTTC. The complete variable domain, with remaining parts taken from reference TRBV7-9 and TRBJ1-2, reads DTGVSQNPRHKITKRGQNVTFRCDPISEHNRLYWYRQTLGQGPEFLTYFQNEAQLEKSRLLSDRFSAERPKGSFSTLEIQRTEQGDSAMYLCASSLGEDLLNYGYTFGSGTRLTVV.

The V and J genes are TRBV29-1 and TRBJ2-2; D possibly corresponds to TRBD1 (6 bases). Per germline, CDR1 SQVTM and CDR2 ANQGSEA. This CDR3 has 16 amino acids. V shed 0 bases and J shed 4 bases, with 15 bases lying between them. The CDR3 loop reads CSVEDFHRVGTGELFF. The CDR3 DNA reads TGCAGCGTTGAAGATTTTCACAGGGTGGGCACCGGGGAGCTGTTTTTT.

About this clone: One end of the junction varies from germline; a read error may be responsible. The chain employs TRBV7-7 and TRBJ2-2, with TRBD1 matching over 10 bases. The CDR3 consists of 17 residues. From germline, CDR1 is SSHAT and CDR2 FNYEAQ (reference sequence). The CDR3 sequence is CASSLVGGTGVTGELFF. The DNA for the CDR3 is TGTGCTAGCAGCTTAGTCGGTGGGACAGGGGTCACCGGGGAGCTGTTTTTT.

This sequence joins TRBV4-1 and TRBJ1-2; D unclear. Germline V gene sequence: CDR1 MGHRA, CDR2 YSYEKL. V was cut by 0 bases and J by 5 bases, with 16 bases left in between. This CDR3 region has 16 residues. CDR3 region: CASSQDGRIRLYGYTF. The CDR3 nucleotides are TGCGCCAGCAGCCAAGATGGAAGGATACGCCTTTATGGCTACACCTTC.

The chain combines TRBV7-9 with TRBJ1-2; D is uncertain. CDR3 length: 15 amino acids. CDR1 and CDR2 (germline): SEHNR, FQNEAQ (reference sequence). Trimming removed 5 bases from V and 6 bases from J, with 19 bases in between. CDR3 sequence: CASSPQGPGEHGYTF. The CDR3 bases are TGTGCCAGCAGCCCTCAAGGTCCGGGAGAGCATGGCTACACCTTC.

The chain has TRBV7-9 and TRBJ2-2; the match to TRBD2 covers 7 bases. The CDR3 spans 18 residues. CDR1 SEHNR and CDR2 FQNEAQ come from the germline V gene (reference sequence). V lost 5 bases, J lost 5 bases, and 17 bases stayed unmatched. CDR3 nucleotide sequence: TGTGCCAGCAGCCCAGGAGACCTAGCGGCGAACCCAACCGGGGAGCTGTTTTTT. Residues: CASSPGDLAANPTGELFF.

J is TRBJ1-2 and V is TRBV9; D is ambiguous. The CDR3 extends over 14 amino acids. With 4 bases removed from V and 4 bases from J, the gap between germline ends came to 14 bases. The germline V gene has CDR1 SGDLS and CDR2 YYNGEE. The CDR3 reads CASSLLAGSYGYTF. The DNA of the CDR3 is TGTGCCAGCAGCCTCTTAGCAGGAAGCTATGGCTACACCTTC. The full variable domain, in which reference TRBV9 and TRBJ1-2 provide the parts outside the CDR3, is DSGVTQTPKHLITATGQRVTLRCSPRSGDLSVYWYQQSLDQGLQFLIQYYNGEERAKGNILERFSAQQFPDLHSELNLSSLELGDSALYFCASSLLAGSYGYTFGSGTRLTVV.